The 7 T cell receptor beta chains given below trace back to one sample, sequenced in a study of follicular helper T cells after annual influenza vaccination. Profiling relied on immunoSEQ multiplex PCR, and the TCRdb table lists in-frame clones only, not all of them. This sample has approximately 4,000 clones; 82% occur once, and the top ten carry over 0.75%. As for time point: 2014-2015 season, 7 days after vaccination. The material was CXCR5- memory CD4+ T cells sorted from blood, obtained 7 days after influenza vaccination. The receptors originated from an adult who received the influenza vaccine.

The CDR3: CASSSSRLAGGLDEQFF. CDR3 DNA sequence: TGTGCCAGCAGCTCAAGCCGACTAGCGGGGGGGCTAGATGAGCAGTTCTTC. V gene TRBV7-2 combines with J gene TRBJ2-1; TRBD2 agrees at 14 bases. Germline-derived CDR1 and CDR2 are SGHTA and FQGNSA. Unmatched junction bases numbered 10, after V lost 4 bases and J lost 8 bases. The CDR3 is 17 amino acids.

The CDR3 loop reads CASRSRGTPTPEAFF. The CDR3 DNA is TGTGCCAGCAGAAGCCGAGGGACACCTACCCCTGAAGCTTTCTTT. The J gene is TRBJ1-1, the V gene TRBV13; D might be TRBD1 (6 bases). The CDR3 totals 15 residues. CDR1 and CDR2 from the germline V gene are PRHDT and FYEKMQ (reference sequence). Trimming shortened V by 6 bases and J by 6 bases, and 20 bases separated the two germline ends.

The rearrangement links TRBV11-2 to TRBJ1-2; D may be TRBD1 (5 bases). Per the germline V gene, CDR1 is SGHAT and CDR2 is FQNNGV. The V and J ends lost 0 bases and 8 bases respectively, with 10 bases between them. The CDR3 extends over 13 amino acids. DNA of the CDR3: TGTGCCAGCAGCTTAGATCGGGGCGGCGGCTACACCTTC. Translating gives CASSLDRGGGYTF.

The V gene is TRBV5-4, the J gene TRBJ1-2; tentatively, D is TRBD1 (5 bases). The CDR3 is 15 amino acids. V was pared by 5 bases and J by 4 bases, with 18 bases between. Germline CDR1 and CDR2: SGHNT and YYREEE (reference sequence). The CDR3 sequence: CASRRMGSRGYGYTF. The CDR3, as DNA: TGTGCCAGCAGACGCATGGGGAGTAGGGGCTATGGCTACACCTTC.

This clone has just one count. V usage is TRBV7-9 and J usage is TRBJ1-3; no firm D call. This CDR3 is built from 13 residues. Looked up from germline, CDR1 is SEHNR and CDR2 is FQNEAQ (reference sequence). Deletions cut 1 base from V and 2 bases from J, with 3 bases between. DNA of the CDR3: TGTGCCAGCAGCTTAGGGGCTGGAAACACCATATATTTT. Translated: CASSLGAGNTIYF.

The V gene is TRBV15, the J gene TRBJ2-1, with D perhaps TRBD1 or TRBD2 (5 bases each). Germline V lookup: CDR1 LNHNV, CDR2 YYDKDF (reference sequence). V lost 7 bases to trimming and J lost 4 bases, with 14 bases between them. The CDR3 is 14 residues long. The CDR3 sequence is CATTMGRQYNEQFF. The CDR3, as DNA: TGTGCCACCACTATGGGACGGCAGTACAATGAGCAGTTCTTC.

The CDR3 nucleotides read TGCGCCAGCAGCCAAACTATCGCAGGGGGCAGAGGAAAACTGTTTTTT. Amino acid sequence: CASSQTIAGGRGKLFF. The rearrangement uses TRBV4-1 and TRBJ1-4, with TRBD1 matching 8 bases. The CDR3 extends over 16 amino acids. The V gene end was trimmed by 2 bases and the J gene end by 10 bases; junction bases not matched to a gene: 12. In germline, CDR1 is MGHRA, CDR2 YSYEKL.